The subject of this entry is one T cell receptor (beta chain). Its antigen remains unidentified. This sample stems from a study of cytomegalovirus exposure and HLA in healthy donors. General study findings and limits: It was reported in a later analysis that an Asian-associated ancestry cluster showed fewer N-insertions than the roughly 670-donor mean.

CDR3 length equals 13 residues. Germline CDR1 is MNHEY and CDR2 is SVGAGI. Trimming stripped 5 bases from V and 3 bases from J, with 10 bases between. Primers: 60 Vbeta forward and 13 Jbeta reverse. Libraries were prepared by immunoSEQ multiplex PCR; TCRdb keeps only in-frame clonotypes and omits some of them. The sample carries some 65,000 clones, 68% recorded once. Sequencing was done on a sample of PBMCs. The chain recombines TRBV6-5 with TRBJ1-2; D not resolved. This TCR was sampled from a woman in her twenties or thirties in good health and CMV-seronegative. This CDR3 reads CASSPGSYYGYTF. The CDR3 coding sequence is TGTGCCAGCAGTCCGGGGTCATACTATGGCTACACCTTC.